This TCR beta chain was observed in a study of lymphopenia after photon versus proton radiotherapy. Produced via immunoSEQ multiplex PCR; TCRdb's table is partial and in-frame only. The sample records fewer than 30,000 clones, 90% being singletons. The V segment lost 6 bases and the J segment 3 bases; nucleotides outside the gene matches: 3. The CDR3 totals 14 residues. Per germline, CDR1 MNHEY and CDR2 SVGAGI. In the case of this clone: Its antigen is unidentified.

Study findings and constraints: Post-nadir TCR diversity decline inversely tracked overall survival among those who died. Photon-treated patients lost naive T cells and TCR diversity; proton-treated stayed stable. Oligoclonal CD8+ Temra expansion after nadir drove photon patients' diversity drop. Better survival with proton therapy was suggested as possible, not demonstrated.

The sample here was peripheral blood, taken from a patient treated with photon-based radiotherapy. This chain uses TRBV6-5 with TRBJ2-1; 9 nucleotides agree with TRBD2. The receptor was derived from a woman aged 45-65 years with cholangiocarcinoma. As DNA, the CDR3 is TGTGCCAGCAGGAGAGCGGGGGGCTACAATGAGCAGTTCTTC. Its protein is CASRRAGGYNEQFF.